What follows describes a single TCR beta chain. Its cognate antigen is unknown. Amplification used 60 Vbeta primers and 13 Jbeta primers. Clones were sequenced by immunoSEQ multiplex PCR, and TCRdb holds only the in-frame ones, with some missing. The sample carries 150,000 to 200,000 clones, around 85% recorded once. This sample was included in a study of cytomegalovirus exposure and HLA in healthy donors. General study points: As confirmed in vitro, three CMV-associated chains were specific for CMV antigens. When a later analysis compared HLA-associated TCR beta chains with equally common others, the HLA-associated chains turned out to be more clonally expanded and to have lower generation probabilities. Associated with HLA alleles at 0.05 false discovery rate in a later analysis were approximately 17,000 TCR beta sequences.

The receptor was isolated from a boy aged 2 to 9 in good health and CMV-seronegative. The specimen was PBMCs.

The CDR3 loop reads CASSSFKGRVRGETQYF. Written as DNA, the CDR3 is TGTGCCAGCAGCTCCTTTAAGGGCAGGGTAAGAGGAGAGACCCAGTACTTC. The rearrangement joins TRBV11-2 to TRBJ2-5, with TRBD1 as a possible D gene (5 bases). The germline V gene encodes CDR1 SGHAT and CDR2 FQNNGV. The CDR3 contains 17 residues. The V and J ends lost 4 bases and 4 bases respectively, with 22 bases between them. Full variable domain (outside the CDR3, taken from reference TRBV11-2 and TRBJ2-5): EAGVAQSPRYKIIEKRQSVAFWCNPISGHATLYWYQQILGQGPKLLIQFQNNGVVDDSQLPKDRFSAERLKGVDSTLKIQPAKLEDSAVYLCASSSFKGRVRGETQYFGPGTRLLVL.